This T cell receptor (beta chain) was identified during a study of blood T cell repertoires in COVID-19. At the level of the study: Italy, Spain and the United States were the sources of the convalescent and acute COVID-19 samples.

The V gene's germline CDR1 is MNHEY and CDR2 SMNVEV (reference sequence). V dropped 4 bases and J dropped 0 bases, with 13 bases sitting between them. The CDR3 has 16 residues. Study processing details: Reference gene primers were amplified, and this amplification served to estimate nucleated cell counts. Clones were sequenced by immunoSEQ multiplex PCR, and TCRdb holds only the in-frame ones, with some missing. Clone size and V and J calls were adopted from that table, with D and trimming inferred from the DNA. The sample lists approximately 170,000 clones; more than 70% were seen once. This chain links TRBV27 with TRBJ2-1; D gene ambiguous. The sequence derives from an elderly woman with active or convalescent COVID-19. Material for sequencing was peripheral blood. The CDR3 sequence is CASSSLPRSSYNEQFF. As DNA, the CDR3 is TGTGCCAGCAGTTCCCTTCCAAGGAGCTCCTACAATGAGCAGTTCTTC.